A single sample is the source of the 31 T cell receptor beta chains below, sequenced in a study of cytomegalovirus exposure and HLA in healthy donors. Primers for the PCR totalled 60 Vbeta and 13 Jbeta. Using immunoSEQ multiplex PCR, the repertoire was profiled, and TCRdb retains in-frame clones only, with some absent. The sample carries roughly 81,000 clones, approximately 79% recorded once. Sample: PBMCs. The receptor set was obtained from a man aged 25 to 45 in good health and CMV-seronegative.

This chain connects TRBV6-6 to TRBJ1-2; 7 bases align to TRBD1. The trim removed 7 bases at V and 8 bases at J, leaving 13 bases unmatched. There are 14 residues in the CDR3. CDR1 is MNHNY and CDR2 is SVGAGI in the germline V gene (reference sequence). CDR3 in DNA: TGTGCCAGCAAACAGGACAGGCCGGCTCGGGGCTACACCTTC. Protein: CASKQDRPARGYTF.

The V gene is TRBV11-1, the J gene TRBJ1-2; 7 bases map to TRBD1. V lost 5 bases and J lost 7; bases outside the gene matches: 7. This CDR3 has 13 amino acids. Germline CDR1 SGHAT, CDR2 FQDESV (reference sequence). CDR3 sequence (DNA): TGTGCCAGCAGCCCCAACAGGGGTAGTGGCTACACCTTC. Translating gives CASSPNRGSGYTF.

V gene TRBV5-1 combines with J gene TRBJ1-6; D might be TRBD1 (6 bases). V lost 0 bases to trimming and J lost 10 bases, with 14 bases between them. Germline CDR1 is SGHRS and CDR2 is YFSETQ. The CDR3 loop spans 15 amino acids. The CDR3 loop reads CASSLVWQGLSPLHF. The CDR3 coding sequence is TGCGCCAGCAGCTTGGTTTGGCAGGGGTTATCACCCCTCCACTTT.

This clone was counted a single time. V and J are TRBV30 and TRBJ1-2, with TRBD1 matching over 8 bases. V trimming: 1 base; J trimming: 7 bases; junction bases outside the gene matches: 5. CDR3 length: 13 residues. The germline CDR1 and CDR2 sequences are GTSNPN and SVGIG (reference sequence). CDR3 sequence (DNA): TGTGCCTGGAGTGGACAGGGGTTAAGTGGCTACACCTTC. This sequence encodes CAWSGQGLSGYTF.

V usage is TRBV7-6 and J usage is TRBJ2-7, with D possibly being TRBD1 (5 bases). CDR3 length: 16 residues. Germline assignment: CDR1 SGHVS and CDR2 FNYEAQ. Trimming cost V 5 bases and J 3 bases, with 20 bases left between them. In DNA form, the CDR3 reads TGTGCCAGCAGCGACCTCCCGCAGGGTACCCTCTACGAGCAGTACTTC. It encodes CASSDLPQGTLYEQYF.

V and J are TRBV5-5 and TRBJ2-2; 8 positions match TRBD1. CDR3 size: 16 residues. Germline V gives CDR1 SGHKS, CDR2 YYEKEE (reference sequence). Trimming took 2 bases from V and 7 from J; bases not matched to a gene: 10. The CDR3 sequence: CASSLGRTGILGELFF. The CDR3 DNA sequence: TGTGCCAGCAGCTTAGGCCGGACAGGGATCCTCGGGGAGCTGTTTTTT.

This clone was detected a few times. The chain carries TRBV7-2 and TRBJ2-2, with D tentatively TRBD1 (5 bases). CDR1 SGHTA and CDR2 FQGNSA come from the germline V gene. This CDR3 comprises 14 residues. Trimming stripped 5 bases from V and 0 bases from J, with 7 bases between. The CDR3 here is CASSLTANTGELFF. The CDR3 DNA reads TGTGCCAGCAGCCTGACAGCGAACACCGGGGAGCTGTTTTTT.

In its sample, this clone was seen once. This chain links TRBV5-1 with TRBJ1-1, with 9 bases identical to TRBD1. CDR1 is SGHRS and CDR2 is YFSETQ in the germline V gene. The CDR3 totals 14 residues. V lost 6 bases and J lost 5; bases outside the gene matches: 8. DNA for the CDR3: TGCGCCAGCACCCCACAGGGGGCGCGAACTGAAGCTTTCTTT. The encoded protein is CASTPQGARTEAFF.

On this clone itself: The junction departs from germline at one end; a sequencing error may be responsible. CDR3 in amino acids: CSSSSRVDTYEQYF. CDR3 DNA: TGTTCCAGCAGCTCGCGGGTCGATACCTACGAGCAGTACTTC. The chain is built from TRBV7-9 and TRBJ2-7; tentatively, D is TRBD2 (5 bases). Germline V gene data show CDR1 as SEHNR and CDR2 as FQNEAQ (reference sequence). The CDR3 is 14 residues long.

The rearrangement uses TRBV18 and TRBJ2-7; tentative D call: TRBD2 (5 bases). Trimming stripped 3 bases from V and 7 bases from J, with 10 bases between. Germline assignment: CDR1 KGHSH and CDR2 LQKENI. The CDR3 totals 12 residues. In nucleotides, the CDR3 is TGTGCCAGCTCACCGGGTTCGGGGGAGCAGTACTTC. This gives the protein CASSPGSGEQYF.

This clone occurred a few times. The V call is TRBV6-4, the J call TRBJ2-3, with 10 bases aligning to TRBD2. Germline trimming cut 0 bases from V and 4 bases from J; bases unmatched to any gene: 1. Germline CDR1 reads MRHNA; CDR2 reads SNTAGT. The CDR3 runs 15 residues. The chain's CDR3 is CASSDSSGGADTQYF. Written as DNA, the CDR3 is TGTGCCAGCAGTGACTCCAGCGGGGGGGCAGATACGCAGTATTTT.

The chain has TRBV9 and TRBJ2-5; 12 nucleotides line up with TRBD2. The length of the CDR3 is 18 residues. Germline lookup yields CDR1 SGDLS and CDR2 YYNGEE. V lost 1 base, J lost 5 bases, and 12 bases stayed unmatched. The CDR3 region is CASSVNSRLAGVGETQYF. The CDR3 DNA sequence: TGTGCCAGCAGCGTAAATTCCCGACTAGCGGGAGTGGGGGAGACCCAGTACTTC.

This chain joins TRBV29-1 and TRBJ1-2, with D tentatively TRBD1 (5 bases). Germline-derived CDR1 and CDR2 are SQVTM and ANQGSEA. Trimming cost V 3 bases and J 6 bases, with 11 bases left between them. This CDR3 has 12 amino acids. The chain's CDR3 is CSVESGVDGYTF. In DNA, the CDR3 is TGCAGCGTTGAGTCGGGGGTAGATGGCTACACCTTC.

The chain joins TRBV6-1 to TRBJ2-3; tentatively, D is TRBD2 (6 bases). Germline V gene data show CDR1 as MNHNS and CDR2 as SASEGT. V was clipped by 10 bases and J by 1 base, with 18 bases between them. This CDR3 contains 15 residues. The CDR3 bases are TGTGCCACCGCCCAACCTGAGCGGGGCACAGATACGCAGTATTTT. As protein: CATAQPERGTDTQYF.

The chain has TRBV30 and TRBJ2-1, with TRBD2 matching 10 bases. CDR3 length equals 14 residues. J was trimmed by 4 bases and V by 3 bases; bases with no gene match: 3. Germline loops: CDR1 GTSNPN, CDR2 SVGIG (reference sequence). CDR3 protein: CAWRGLAPYNEQFF. In DNA, the CDR3 is TGTGCCTGGAGGGGACTAGCGCCGTACAATGAGCAGTTCTTC.

The J gene is TRBJ2-5, the V gene TRBV9; 8 bases are a match to TRBD1. The V gene end was trimmed by 2 bases and the J gene end by 5 bases; junction bases not matched to a gene: 5. From germline, CDR1 is SGDLS and CDR2 YYNGEE. This CDR3 comprises 14 residues. CDR3 in amino acids: CASSVRGRGETQYF. In DNA form, the CDR3 reads TGTGCCAGCAGCGTCAGGGGGCGCGGCGAGACCCAGTACTTC.

The chain combines TRBV10-1 with TRBJ2-6; D remains unclear. CDR3 size: 16 residues. Germline V gene sequence: CDR1 WNHNN, CDR2 SYGVQD (reference sequence). V lost 2 bases, J lost 0 bases, and 8 bases lay in between. The chain's CDR3 is CASSETVHSGANVLTF. The DNA of the CDR3 is TGCGCCAGCAGTGAGACAGTACACTCTGGGGCCAACGTCCTGACTTTC.

The rearrangement links TRBV6-1 to TRBJ1-5; weak D call: TRBD1 (6 bases). V lost 6 bases to trimming and J lost 14 bases, with 20 bases between them. The CDR3 extends over 13 amino acids. The V gene's germline CDR1 is MNHNS and CDR2 SASEGT. The CDR3 DNA follows: TGTGCCAGCAGCGTAAATACCCGGACAGAAGAGCATTTT. As protein: CASSVNTRTEEHF.

The chain recombines TRBV30 with TRBJ2-6; 7 bases agree with TRBD2. This CDR3 spans 14 amino acids. CDR1 is GTSNPN, CDR2 SVGIG, per germline (reference sequence). V lost 7 bases to trimming and J lost 8 bases; unmatched junction nucleotides: 11. CDR3 protein: CALLWESGTNVLTF. As DNA, the CDR3 is TGTGCCTTACTCTGGGAGAGCGGGACCAACGTCCTGACTTTC.

V and J are TRBV6-5 and TRBJ2-5; 9 bases are shared with TRBD1. The J call is uncertain, as TRBJ2-7 better fits the DNA end. This CDR3 region has 13 residues. From germline, CDR1 is MNHEY and CDR2 SVGAGI. CDR3: CASSYYRGPEQYF. CDR3 bases: TGTGCCAGCAGTTACTACAGGGGGCCCGAGCAGTACTTC.

The CDR3 DNA follows: TGTGCCACCAGCACCGGGACTAACTACGAGCAGTACTTC. Translation: CATSTGTNYEQYF. The chain is built from TRBV15 and TRBJ2-7; 7 nucleotides agree with TRBD2. This CDR3 is built from 13 residues. V shed 4 bases and J 3 bases; nucleotides not matched to a gene: 3. CDR1 is LNHNV and CDR2 is YYDKDF in the germline V gene (reference sequence).

This clone was seen a handful of times. The V call is TRBV4-3, the J call TRBJ1-5; D uncertain. Trimming shortened V by 4 bases and J by 0 bases, and 10 bases separated the two germline ends. The CDR3 runs to 15 residues. Per germline, CDR1 LGHNA and CDR2 YSLEER. CDR3 bases: TGCGCCAGCAGCCGGAGTCGGCATAGCAATCAGCCCCAGCATTTT. Protein: CASSRSRHSNQPQHF.

The chain carries TRBV28 and TRBJ1-6; perhaps TRBD1 as D (5 bases). Trimming stripped 3 bases from V and 0 bases from J, with 9 bases between. The CDR3 is 16 residues long. CDR1 is MDHEN and CDR2 is SYDVKM in the germline V gene. The chain's CDR3 is CASSFRDSSYNSPLHF. The CDR3 DNA follows: TGTGCCAGCAGTTTTCGCGACAGCTCCTATAATTCACCCCTCCACTTT.

With respect to this clone: Other DNA sequences in this specimen translate into the identical CDR3. The chain links TRBV19 to TRBJ2-1; 7 nucleotides align to TRBD1. Germline V gene data show CDR1 as LNHDA and CDR2 as SQIVND (reference sequence). V shed 7 bases and J 0 bases; nucleotides not matched to a gene: 3. The CDR3 sequence is 14 residues long. The DNA of the CDR3 is TGTGCCAGTACCCGGGACAGCTCCTACAATGAGCAGTTCTTC. Residues: CASTRDSSYNEQFF.

The chain carries TRBV5-4 and TRBJ2-7; D not certain. This CDR3 is 14 amino acids long. Germline V gives CDR1 SGHNT, CDR2 YYREEE (reference sequence). V dropped 2 bases and J dropped 1 base, with 10 bases sitting between them. CDR3: CASSFGGRSYEQYF. In DNA, the CDR3 is TGTGCCAGCAGCTTTGGTGGCCGATCCTACGAGCAGTACTTC.

Only one count was recorded for this clone. V gene TRBV29-1 combines with J gene TRBJ2-3, with no clear D. The CDR3 covers 11 residues. CDR1 SQVTM and CDR2 ANQGSEA come from the germline V gene. V was shortened by 7 bases and J by 0 bases, with 5 bases between the two germline ends. The CDR3 DNA is TGCAGCGCTACCAGCACAGATACGCAGTATTTT. Translation gives CSATSTDTQYF.

The CDR3 sequence is CASSSGGLRGETQYF. In DNA form, the CDR3 reads TGTGCCAGCAGCTCAGGGGGGCTTCGAGGAGAGACCCAGTACTTC. The rearrangement uses TRBV6-1 and TRBJ2-5, with D maybe TRBD1 (7 bases). This CDR3 is 15 amino acids long. Trimming left V 6 bases short and J 4 bases short, with 18 bases between. CDR1 and CDR2 (germline): MNHNS, SASEGT.

This clone was observed a few times. A junction boundary mismatches the germline segment, possibly from a read error. The V call is TRBV4-3, the J call TRBJ2-1; maybe TRBD2 (5 bases). This CDR3 comprises 14 residues. From germline, CDR1 is LGHNA and CDR2 YSLEER. CDR3 sequence: CASGHDGEHNEQFF. The CDR3 nucleotides are TGCGCCAGCGGCCACGACGGGGAGCACAATGAGCAGTTCTTC.

V is TRBV18 and J is TRBJ2-7; D may be TRBD2 (7 bases). CDR1 is KGHSH, CDR2 LQKENI, per germline. V was cut by 3 bases and J by 5 bases, with 17 bases left in between. CDR3 size: 15 residues. The CDR3 loop is CASSPGGGRRNEQYF. The CDR3 bases are TGTGCCAGCTCACCGGGAGGGGGGCGCAGGAACGAGCAGTACTTC.

This clone was found once. This sequence joins TRBV6-5 and TRBJ1-2; D call uncertain. V was cut by 8 bases and J by 7 bases, with 14 bases left in between. The germline gives CDR1 MNHEY, CDR2 SVGAGI. This CDR3 has 12 amino acids. CDR3 protein: CASSPRGGGYTF. The CDR3 coding sequence is TGTGCCAGCTCCCCCCGGGGAGGTGGCTACACCTTC.

This clone was seen a single time. The chain couples TRBV29-1 to TRBJ2-5; D gene uncertain. The better agreement between TRBJ2-7 and the DNA end casts doubt on the J call. There are 14 residues in the CDR3. Germline V gene sequence: CDR1 SQVTM, CDR2 ANQGSEA. CDR3 coding DNA: TGCAGCGTTGTCAACAGTCCAATTTCCTACGAGCAGTACTTC. Protein product: CSVVNSPISYEQYF.